This entry lists 5 T cell receptor beta chains sequenced from one sample in a study of T cell changes during pregnancy in multiple sclerosis. The repertoire was sequenced with immunoSEQ multiplex PCR; TCRdb's copy has only in-frame clones and lacks some. The sample comprises roughly 100,000 clones, around 91% of which are singletons, and around 0.84% rests with the top ten. The sample consisted of peripheral blood, taken after pregnancy. The receptors come from a female donor with multiple sclerosis, enrolled in a pregnancy study.

The chain couples TRBV30 to TRBJ2-1; tentative D call: TRBD1 (8 bases). The CDR3 is 14 residues long. Trimming took off 2 bases at V and 4 bases at J, with 12 bases between the two ends. CDR1 is GTSNPN, CDR2 SVGIG, per germline (reference sequence). The CDR3 loop reads CAWSKQGGYNEQFF. In DNA, the CDR3 is TGTGCCTGGAGTAAACAGGGGGGGTACAATGAGCAGTTCTTC.

The gene calls are TRBV28 and TRBJ2-2; TRBD2 agrees at 7 bases. Germline CDR1 and CDR2: MDHEN and SYDVKM. The CDR3 consists of 18 residues. With V trimmed by 1 base and J by 2 bases, 10 bases remained unmatched. The CDR3 DNA reads TGTGCCAGCAGTTTATTGGGTTCGTGGGAGGGAAACACCGGGGAGCTGTTTTTT. It yields the protein CASSLLGSWEGNTGELFF.

The rearrangement links TRBV11-2 to TRBJ2-7; D might be TRBD1 (6 bases). Germline CDR1 and CDR2: SGHAT and FQNNGV. Trimming stripped 5 bases from V and 3 bases from J, with 14 bases between. This CDR3 region has 14 residues. The DNA for the CDR3 is TGTGCCAGCAGCCAATCGACAGGACACTACGAGCAGTACTTC. Translating gives CASSQSTGHYEQYF. The whole variable domain, filled in from reference TRBV11-2 and TRBJ2-7, reads EAGVAQSPRYKIIEKRQSVAFWCNPISGHATLYWYQQILGQGPKLLIQFQNNGVVDDSQLPKDRFSAERLKGVDSTLKIQPAKLEDSAVYLCASSQSTGHYEQYFGPGTRLTVT.

The V gene is TRBV30, the J gene TRBJ2-5; 7 bases are a match to TRBD1. The CDR3 runs 13 residues. Per the germline V gene, CDR1 is GTSNPN and CDR2 is SVGIG (reference sequence). V lost 4 bases, J lost 5 bases, and 7 bases stayed unmatched. CDR3: CAWTRQGLETQYF. The CDR3 DNA sequence: TGTGCCTGGACGCGACAGGGTTTGGAGACCCAGTACTTC.

The chain employs TRBV5-1 and TRBJ2-7; 8 nucleotides agree with TRBD1. The J segment lost 3 bases and the V segment lost 3 bases, leaving 5 bases of the junction unmatched. This CDR3 region has 14 residues. In germline, CDR1 is SGHRS, CDR2 YFSETQ. This chain's CDR3 is CASSSGTGNYEQYF. The CDR3 nucleotides are TGCGCCAGCAGCTCTGGGACAGGTAACTACGAGCAGTACTTC.